This T cell receptor beta chain is from a study of T-cell reconstitution after alpha-beta-depleted transplantation in children. Overall study results and limits: Several hundred expanded graft clones reportedly were the source of alpha-beta T cells about two months after transplant. One year after transplant, T-cell counts and diversity came mostly from newly produced T cells.

Regarding this clonotype: The antigen is not known.

The CDR3 length is 14 residues. The germline CDR1 and CDR2 sequences are DFQATT and SNEGSKA (reference sequence). With V trimmed by 6 bases and J by 8 bases, 12 bases remained unmatched. It was with unique molecular identifiers that the TCRbeta library was prepared. From the PCR reads, TCRdb called clonotypes with MiXCR, one entry per CDR3 protein. Of under 850,000 distinct CDR3 sequences listed, over 10% are singletons. The sequence came from a girl aged 2-10 years with congenital amegakaryocytic thrombocytopenia, due to receive a stem cell transplant. This material consisted of PBMCs, taken before TCRalphabeta/CD19-depleted stem cell transplant. The chain has TRBV20-1 and TRBJ2-1; 8 bases are a match to TRBD1. The CDR3: CSASDRVARYEQFF. The CDR3 bases are TGCAGTGCCTCGGACAGGGTAGCGCGGTATGAGCAGTTCTTC.